One sample yielded the 20 T cell receptor beta chains listed below, sequenced in a study of T-cell memory formation after mild COVID-19. TCRdb passed the 5' RACE reads through MiXCR, listing each CDR3 protein once. The table includes approximately 430,000 distinct CDR3 sequences, under 25% detected once. Specimen: PBMCs or a T cell subset sorted from them (not recorded which). These TCRs come from an adult woman who had mild COVID-19 (a few samples of this study predate the infection). Cell type and time point are not known.

Of note for this clonotype: The CDR3 does not close with the conserved phenylalanine or tryptophan, likely indicating a read error. CDR3 in DNA: TGTGCCAGCAGCCAAATGGGTAACACTGAAGCTTTCCTT. Protein sequence: CASSQMGNTEAFL. This chain links TRBV3-1 with TRBJ1-1, with D unresolved. The V end lost 2 bases, the J end lost 2 bases, and 6 bases lay between the germline ends. From germline, CDR1 is LGHDT and CDR2 YNNKEL (reference sequence). This CDR3 has 13 amino acids.

The CDR3 is CAGSTSFNGELFF. CDR3 bases: TGTGCCGGATCGACTAGTTTCAACGGGGAGCTGTTTTTT. The V call is TRBV6-5, the J call TRBJ2-2; TRBD2 might be the D (6 bases). Trimming removed 11 bases from V and 7 bases from J, with 17 bases in between. Germline CDR1 MNHEY, CDR2 SVGAGI. The CDR3 has 13 residues.

The genes are TRBV20-1 and TRBJ2-7; TRBD2 agrees at 8 bases. V shed 0 bases, J shed 4 bases, and the junction held 5 bases outside the gene matches. The CDR3 is made up of 14 amino acids. CDR1 is DFQATT, CDR2 SNEGSKA, per germline (reference sequence). In DNA, the CDR3 is TGCAGTGCTAGAGATGGAACTAGCGGTTACGAGCAGTACTTC. Its protein product is CSARDGTSGYEQYF.

V is TRBV27 and J is TRBJ1-4; D may be TRBD1 (5 bases). The V gene's germline CDR1 is MNHEY and CDR2 SMNVEV (reference sequence). V lost 6 bases, J lost 7 bases, and 18 bases lay in between. The CDR3 contains 15 residues. The CDR3 region is CASSQLSGGGEKLFF. The DNA for the CDR3 is TGTGCCAGCAGCCAGCTTAGCGGGGGAGGTGAAAAACTGTTTTTT.

The V and J genes are TRBV5-1 and TRBJ2-3; D is uncertain. The CDR3 length is 13 residues. The V gene's germline CDR1 is SGHRS and CDR2 YFSETQ. Trimming stripped 4 bases from V and 8 bases from J, with 14 bases between. In DNA form, the CDR3 reads TGCGCCAGCAGCGCGATGGTAACAAGTACGCAGTATTTT. This sequence encodes CASSAMVTSTQYF.

This clonotype was seen more than once but under ten times. This rearrangement joins TRBV29-1 to TRBJ1-1, with TRBD1 as a possible D gene (6 bases). This CDR3 is built from 13 residues. Per germline, CDR1 SQVTM and CDR2 ANQGSEA. V was cut by 8 bases and J by 5 bases, with 18 bases left in between. The CDR3 is CSIKDSFRTEAFF. CDR3 coding DNA: TGCAGCATAAAGGACAGTTTTCGAACTGAAGCTTTCTTT.

V gene TRBV12-3 or TRBV12-4 combines with J gene TRBJ2-1, with a possible D match to TRBD1 (6 bases). With 6 bases removed from V and 4 bases from J, the gap between germline ends came to 16 bases. This CDR3 has 15 residues. In nucleotides, the CDR3 is TGTGCCAGCAGCAAGAGGGGGTCAGGTTACAATGAGCAGTTCTTC. Translation: CASSKRGSGYNEQFF.

This clonotype appeared a few times. The chain carries TRBV7-2 and TRBJ2-3; 12 positions agree with TRBD2. The CDR3 has 17 residues. Germline V gene data show CDR1 as SGHTA and CDR2 as FQGNSA. Trimming at V came to 7 bases and at J to 6 bases, leaving 14 bases not matched to a gene. The CDR3 is CASTLGVLAGGWDTQYF. The CDR3 coding sequence is TGTGCCAGCACCTTGGGGGTACTAGCGGGAGGTTGGGATACGCAGTATTTT. Full variable domain (remainder filled in from reference TRBV7-2 and TRBJ2-3): GAGVSQSPSNKVTEKGKDVELRCDPISGHTALYWYRQSLGQGLEFLIYFQGNSAPDKSGLPSDRFSAERTGGSVSTLTIQRTQQEDSAVYLCASTLGVLAGGWDTQYFGPGTRLTVL.

This clonotype has a handful of counts. J is TRBJ1-2 and V is TRBV29-1; 7 nucleotides agree with TRBD1. The germline V gene encodes CDR1 SQVTM and CDR2 ANQGSEA. CDR3 length: 15 amino acids. V dropped 0 bases and J dropped 3; count of bases not matched to a gene: 7. The CDR3 sequence is CSVEDLRTGHYGYTF. Written as DNA, the CDR3 is TGCAGCGTTGAAGATCTTCGGACAGGCCACTATGGCTACACCTTC.

The gene calls are TRBV27 and TRBJ2-2, with 9 bases matching TRBD1. Germline V gene data show CDR1 as MNHEY and CDR2 as SMNVEV (reference sequence). CDR3 size: 19 residues. J lost 5 bases, V lost 7 bases, and 20 bases had no gene match. The CDR3 here is CASTLLGQGPEHPTGELFF. The CDR3 DNA follows: TGTGCCAGCACCCTCCTAGGACAGGGGCCAGAGCACCCAACCGGGGAGCTGTTTTTT.

J is TRBJ2-5 and V is TRBV6-5, with a weak D call TRBD2 (6 bases). V lost 1 base and J 3 bases, leaving 15 bases between the germline ends. The CDR3 contains 16 residues. Germline loops: CDR1 MNHEY, CDR2 SVGAGI. As DNA, the CDR3 is TGTGCCAGCAGTTACTGGGGCGGGACCCGGGAAGAGACCCAGTACTTC. This gives the protein CASSYWGGTREETQYF.

The chain combines TRBV7-8 with TRBJ2-1; 7 nucleotides match TRBD1. This CDR3 region has 14 residues. Germline CDR1 SGHVS, CDR2 FQNEAQ. Trimming at V came to 1 base and at J to 12 bases, leaving 9 bases not matched to a gene. The CDR3 region is CASSLDTGELGQFF. The CDR3 region has the DNA TGTGCCAGCAGCTTAGATACAGGGGAGCTGGGGCAGTTCTTC.

The rearrangement joins TRBV29-1 to TRBJ1-1, with D uncertain. Looked up from germline, CDR1 is SQVTM and CDR2 is ANQGSEA. CDR3 length equals 13 residues. Deletions cut 3 bases from V and 1 base from J, with 9 bases between. CDR3 nucleotide sequence: TGCAGCGTTGATCCAGCGGGGAACACTGAAGCTTTCTTT. Amino acid sequence: CSVDPAGNTEAFF.

This chain joins TRBV6-5 and TRBJ1-1; 7 bases fit TRBD1. Germline V gene lookup returns CDR1 MNHEY and CDR2 SVGAGI. The CDR3 is made up of 14 amino acids. J was trimmed by 5 bases and V by 0 bases; bases with no gene match: 3. The chain's CDR3 is CASSYSGGATEAFF. The CDR3 DNA is TGTGCCAGCAGTTACTCAGGGGGCGCGACTGAAGCTTTCTTT.

The table lists this clonotype with a few counts. The V call is TRBV6-2 or TRBV6-3, the J call TRBJ2-3; D tentatively fits TRBD1 or TRBD2 (6 bases each). The CDR3 loop spans 15 amino acids. V was clipped by 6 bases and J by 0 bases, with 13 bases between them. Per germline, CDR1 MNHEY and CDR2 SVGEGT. The CDR3 coding sequence is TGTGCCAGCAGGCCTACAGGGACTAGCACAGATACGCAGTATTTT. It is translated as CASRPTGTSTDTQYF.

The J gene is TRBJ2-3, the V gene TRBV12-3 or TRBV12-4; 7 positions match TRBD2. The V segment lost 5 bases and the J segment 2 bases; nucleotides outside the gene matches: 16. CDR3 size: 18 residues. In DNA, the CDR3 is TGTGCCAGCAGTCCCCACGCTTCGACTAGCAGAGACACAGATACGCAGTATTTT. Translating it yields CASSPHASTSRDTDTQYF.

This clonotype has just a few counts. The rearrangement uses TRBV5-1 and TRBJ2-1; TRBD2 agrees at 7 bases. The CDR3 is 14 residues long. Germline V CDR1 and CDR2: SGHRS, YFSETQ. V was pared by 4 bases and J by 7 bases, with 8 bases of the junction left unmatched. The CDR3 is CASSLTGGGNEQFF. The CDR3 coding sequence is TGCGCCAGCAGCCTGACGGGGGGTGGGAATGAGCAGTTCTTC.

This clonotype appeared once. This chain links TRBV12-3 or TRBV12-4 with TRBJ2-3; 8 bases line up with TRBD2. The CDR3 has 15 amino acids. V was pared by 8 bases and J by 3 bases, with 10 bases of the junction left unmatched. The CDR3 loop is CASRRSGGGTDTQYF. The CDR3 bases are TGTGCCAGCCGACGGTCCGGGGGGGGTACAGATACGCAGTATTTT.

V usage is TRBV11-2 and J usage is TRBJ2-2, with D perhaps matching TRBD2 (6 bases). Per germline, CDR1 SGHAT and CDR2 FQNNGV. CDR3 length equals 14 residues. V was shortened by 5 bases and J by 0 bases, with 7 bases between the two germline ends. This CDR3 is CASSRGTNTGELFF. The CDR3 coding sequence is TGTGCCAGCAGCCGCGGGACGAACACCGGGGAGCTGTTTTTT. Full variable domain (missing parts from reference TRBV11-2 and TRBJ2-2): EAGVAQSPRYKIIEKRQSVAFWCNPISGHATLYWYQQILGQGPKLLIQFQNNGVVDDSQLPKDRFSAERLKGVDSTLKIQPAKLEDSAVYLCASSRGTNTGELFFGEGSRLTVL.

The chain is built from TRBV14 and TRBJ2-1; the D is unclear. V lost 0 bases to trimming and J lost 5 bases, with 23 bases between them. The CDR3 contains 19 residues. Germline assignment: CDR1 SGHDN and CDR2 FVKESK. Written as DNA, the CDR3 is TGTGCCAGCAGCCAAGATAGATGGAGCCCTCTCCTCCGAAACAATGAGCAGTTCTTC. Protein sequence: CASSQDRWSPLLRNNEQFF. Filled out from reference TRBV14 and TRBJ2-1, the complete variable domain reads EAGVTQFPSHSVIEKGQTVTLRCDPISGHDNLYWYRRVMGKEIKFLLHFVKESKQDESGMPNNRFLAERTGGTYSTLKVQPAELEDSGVYFCASSQDRWSPLLRNNEQFFGPGTRLTVL.